This T cell receptor (beta chain) emerged from a study of T cell repertoires in cytomegalovirus infection. Regarding the study as a whole: The study found HLA-C-restricted CMV-specific TCR beta clonotypes dominating the ex vivo response.

TCRdb reprocessed the reads via MiXCR and lists one record per CDR3 protein. The sample has about 320,000 distinct CDR3 sequences, 9.5% seen once; the top ten hold about 4.5%. This clonotype was seen many times. Its antigen is still unknown. The germline CDR1 and CDR2 sequences are SEHNR and FQNEAQ (reference sequence). V was trimmed by 7 bases and J by 4 bases, leaving 11 bases between them. The CDR3 has 12 residues. Sample: PBMCs. This TCR was sampled from a human donor in good health (CMV status not recorded). Some clones in this sample may be carry-over from other donors' samples. The chain recombines TRBV7-9 with TRBJ2-7, with D unclear. The CDR3 DNA sequence: TGTGCCAGCAACAACACGGGTTACGAGCAGTACTTC. It translates to CASNNTGYEQYF. Full variable domain (remainder filled in from reference TRBV7-9 and TRBJ2-7): DTGVSQNPRHKITKRGQNVTFRCDPISEHNRLYWYRQTLGQGPEFLTYFQNEAQLEKSRLLSDRFSAERPKGSFSTLEIQRTEQGDSAMYLCASNNTGYEQYFGPGTRLTVT.